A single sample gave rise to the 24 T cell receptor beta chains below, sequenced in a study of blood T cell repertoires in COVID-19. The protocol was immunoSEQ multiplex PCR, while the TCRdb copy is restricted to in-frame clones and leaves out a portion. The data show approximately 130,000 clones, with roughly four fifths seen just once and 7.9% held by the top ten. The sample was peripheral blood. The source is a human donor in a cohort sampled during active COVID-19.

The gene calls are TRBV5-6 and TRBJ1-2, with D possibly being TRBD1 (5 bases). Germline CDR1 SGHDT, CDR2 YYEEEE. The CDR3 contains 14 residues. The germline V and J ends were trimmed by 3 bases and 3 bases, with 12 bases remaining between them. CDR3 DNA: TGTGCCAGCAGCTCCCCGGGGGGAGACTATGGCTACACCTTC. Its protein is CASSSPGGDYGYTF.

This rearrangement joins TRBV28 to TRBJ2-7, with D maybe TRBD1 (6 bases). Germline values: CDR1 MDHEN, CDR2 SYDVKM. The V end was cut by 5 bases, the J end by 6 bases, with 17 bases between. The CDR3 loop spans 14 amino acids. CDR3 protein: CASSRSAQGPEQYF. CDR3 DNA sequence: TGTGCCAGCAGTAGAAGCGCACAGGGACCCGAGCAGTACTTC.

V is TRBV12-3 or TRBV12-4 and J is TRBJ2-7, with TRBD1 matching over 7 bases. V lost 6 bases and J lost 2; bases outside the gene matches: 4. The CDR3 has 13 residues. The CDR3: CASRTGTAYEQYF. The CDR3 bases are TGTGCCAGCAGGACCGGGACAGCCTACGAGCAGTACTTC.

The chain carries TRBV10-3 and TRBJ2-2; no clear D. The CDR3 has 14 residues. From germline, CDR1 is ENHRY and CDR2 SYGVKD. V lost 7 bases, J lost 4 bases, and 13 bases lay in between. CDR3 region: CAINPRRGTGELFF. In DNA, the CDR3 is TGTGCCATCAATCCTAGACGAGGCACCGGGGAGCTGTTTTTT.

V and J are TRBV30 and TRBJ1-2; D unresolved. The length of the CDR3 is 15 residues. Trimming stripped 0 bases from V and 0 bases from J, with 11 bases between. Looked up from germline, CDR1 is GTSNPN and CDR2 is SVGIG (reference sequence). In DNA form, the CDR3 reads TGTGCCTGGAGTGTCTCCCCCCGGGCTAACTATGGCTACACCTTC. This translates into CAWSVSPRANYGYTF.

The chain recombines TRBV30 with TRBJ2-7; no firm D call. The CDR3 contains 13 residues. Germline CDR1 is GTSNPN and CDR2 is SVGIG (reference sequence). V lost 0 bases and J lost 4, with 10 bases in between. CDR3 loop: CAWSVSEDYEQYF. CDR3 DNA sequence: TGTGCCTGGAGTGTGTCAGAGGATTACGAGCAGTACTTC. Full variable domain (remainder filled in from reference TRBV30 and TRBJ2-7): SQTIHQWPATLVQPVGSPLSLECTVEGTSNPNLYWYRQAAGRGLQLLFYSVGIGQISSEVPQNLSASRPQDRQFILSSKKLLLSDSGFYLCAWSVSEDYEQYFGPGTRLTVT.

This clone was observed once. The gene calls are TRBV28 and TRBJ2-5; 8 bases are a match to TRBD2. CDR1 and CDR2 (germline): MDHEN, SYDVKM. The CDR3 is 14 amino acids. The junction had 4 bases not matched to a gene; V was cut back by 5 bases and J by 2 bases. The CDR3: CASSPGGVQETQYF. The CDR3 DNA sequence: TGTGCCAGCAGTCCGGGGGGGGTGCAAGAGACCCAGTACTTC.

CDR3 sequence reads: CASSLDSQNSPLHF. The CDR3 DNA reads TGCGCCAGCAGCTTGGACAGTCAGAATTCACCCCTCCACTTT. The rearrangement joins TRBV5-1 to TRBJ1-6; D gene unclear. Trimming left V 0 bases short and J 7 bases short, with 8 bases between. The length of the CDR3 is 14 residues. CDR1 SGHRS and CDR2 YFSETQ come from the germline V gene.

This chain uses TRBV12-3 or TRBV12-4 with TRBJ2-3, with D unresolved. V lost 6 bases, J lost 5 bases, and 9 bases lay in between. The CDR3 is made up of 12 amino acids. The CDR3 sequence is CASSDQRDTQYF. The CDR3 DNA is TGTGCCAGCAGCGACCAGCGAGATACGCAGTATTTT.

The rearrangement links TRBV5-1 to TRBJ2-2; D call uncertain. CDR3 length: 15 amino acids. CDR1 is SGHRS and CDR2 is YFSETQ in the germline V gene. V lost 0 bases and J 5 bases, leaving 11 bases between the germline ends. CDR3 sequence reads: CASSLGQARTGELFF. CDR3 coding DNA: TGCGCCAGCAGCTTGGGTCAGGCCCGTACCGGGGAGCTGTTTTTT.

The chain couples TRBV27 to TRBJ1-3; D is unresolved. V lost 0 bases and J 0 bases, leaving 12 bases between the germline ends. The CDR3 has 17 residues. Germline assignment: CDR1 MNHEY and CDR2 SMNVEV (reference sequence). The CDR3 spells CASSLSGGWASGNTIYF. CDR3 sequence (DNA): TGTGCCAGCAGTTTATCGGGAGGGTGGGCCTCTGGAAACACCATATATTTT.

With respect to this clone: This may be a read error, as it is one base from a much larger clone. CDR3 loop: CASSSGGGGQPQHF. Written as DNA, the CDR3 is TGTGCCAGCAGTTCCGGGGGAGGGGGTCAGCCCCAGCATTTT. This chain uses TRBV6-6 with TRBJ1-5, with D maybe TRBD1 (6 bases). The germline V gene encodes CDR1 MNHNY and CDR2 SVGAGI (reference sequence). The CDR3 spans 14 residues. V dropped 4 bases and J dropped 6 bases, with 13 bases sitting between them.

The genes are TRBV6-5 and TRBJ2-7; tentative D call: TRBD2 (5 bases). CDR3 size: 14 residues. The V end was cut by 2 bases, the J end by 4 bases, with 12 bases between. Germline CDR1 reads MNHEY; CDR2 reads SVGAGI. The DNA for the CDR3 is TGTGCCAGCAGTTACAGGGCTAGCCTATACGAGCAGTACTTC. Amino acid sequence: CASSYRASLYEQYF.

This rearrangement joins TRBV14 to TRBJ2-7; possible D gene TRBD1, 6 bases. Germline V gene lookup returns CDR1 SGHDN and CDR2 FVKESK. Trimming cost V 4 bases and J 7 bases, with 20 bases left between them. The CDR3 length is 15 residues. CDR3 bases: TGTGCCAGCAGCCCACAGGGACATACAATGGGGGAGCAGTACTTC. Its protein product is CASSPQGHTMGEQYF.

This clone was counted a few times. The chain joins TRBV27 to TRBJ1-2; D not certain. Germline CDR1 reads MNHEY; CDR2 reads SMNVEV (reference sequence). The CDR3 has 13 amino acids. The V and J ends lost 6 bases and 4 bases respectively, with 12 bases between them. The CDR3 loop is CASRTLLGYGYTF. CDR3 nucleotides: TGTGCCAGCAGGACACTTCTGGGCTATGGCTACACCTTC.

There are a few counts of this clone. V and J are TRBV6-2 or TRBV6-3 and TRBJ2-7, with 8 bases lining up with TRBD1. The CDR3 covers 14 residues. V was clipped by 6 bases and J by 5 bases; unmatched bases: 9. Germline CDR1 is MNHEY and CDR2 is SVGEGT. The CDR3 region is CASSQTGAPNEQYF. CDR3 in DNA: TGTGCCAGCAGCCAGACAGGGGCACCCAACGAGCAGTACTTC.

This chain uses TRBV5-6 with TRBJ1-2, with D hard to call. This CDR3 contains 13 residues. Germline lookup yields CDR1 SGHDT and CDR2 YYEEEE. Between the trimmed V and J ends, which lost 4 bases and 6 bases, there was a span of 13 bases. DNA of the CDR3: TGTGCCAGCAGCCCGCGGGGAGTTGATGGCTACACCTTC. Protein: CASSPRGVDGYTF.

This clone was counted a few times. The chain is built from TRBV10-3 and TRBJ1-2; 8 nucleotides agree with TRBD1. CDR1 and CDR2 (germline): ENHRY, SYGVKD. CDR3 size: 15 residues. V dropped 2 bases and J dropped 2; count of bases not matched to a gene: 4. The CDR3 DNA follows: TGTGCCATCAGTGAGCCGACAGGGGTAAACTATGGCTACACCTTC. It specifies CAISEPTGVNYGYTF.

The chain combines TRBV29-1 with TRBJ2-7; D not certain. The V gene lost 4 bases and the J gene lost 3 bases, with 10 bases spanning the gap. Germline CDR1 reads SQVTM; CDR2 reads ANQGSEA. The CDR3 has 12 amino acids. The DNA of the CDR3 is TGCAGCGTTGGGCTAGACCACTACGAGCAGTACTTC. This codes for CSVGLDHYEQYF.

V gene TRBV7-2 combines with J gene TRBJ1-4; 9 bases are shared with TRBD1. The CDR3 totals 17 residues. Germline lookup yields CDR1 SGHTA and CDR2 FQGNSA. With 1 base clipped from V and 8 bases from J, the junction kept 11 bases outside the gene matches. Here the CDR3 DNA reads TGTGCCAGCAGCTTAGGAACAGGGGGCGAGTCGTGGGAAAAACTGTTTTTT. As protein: CASSLGTGGESWEKLFF.

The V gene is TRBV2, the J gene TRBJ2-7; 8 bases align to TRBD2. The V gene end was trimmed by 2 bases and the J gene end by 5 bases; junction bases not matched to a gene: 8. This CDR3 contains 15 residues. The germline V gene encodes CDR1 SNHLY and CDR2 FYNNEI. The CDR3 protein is CASSELSGRANEQYF. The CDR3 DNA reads TGTGCCAGCAGTGAATTGAGCGGGAGAGCCAACGAGCAGTACTTC.

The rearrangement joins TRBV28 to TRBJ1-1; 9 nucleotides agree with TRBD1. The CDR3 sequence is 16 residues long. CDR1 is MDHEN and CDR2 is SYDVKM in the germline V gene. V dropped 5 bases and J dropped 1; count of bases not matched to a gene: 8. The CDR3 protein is CASSMTGQGTNTEAFF. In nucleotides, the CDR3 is TGTGCCAGCAGTATGACGGGACAGGGTACGAACACTGAAGCTTTCTTT.

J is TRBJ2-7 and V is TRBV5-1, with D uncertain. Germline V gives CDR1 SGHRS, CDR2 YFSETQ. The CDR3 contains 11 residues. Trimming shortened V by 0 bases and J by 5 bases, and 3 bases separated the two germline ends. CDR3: CASSLGHEQYF. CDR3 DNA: TGCGCCAGCAGCTTGGGGCACGAGCAGTACTTC.

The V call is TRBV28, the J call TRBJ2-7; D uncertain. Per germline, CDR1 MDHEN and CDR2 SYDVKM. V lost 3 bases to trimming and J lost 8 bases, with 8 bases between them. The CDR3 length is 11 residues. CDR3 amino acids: CASSLRGKQYF. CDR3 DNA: TGTGCCAGCAGTTTGAGAGGAAAGCAGTACTTC.